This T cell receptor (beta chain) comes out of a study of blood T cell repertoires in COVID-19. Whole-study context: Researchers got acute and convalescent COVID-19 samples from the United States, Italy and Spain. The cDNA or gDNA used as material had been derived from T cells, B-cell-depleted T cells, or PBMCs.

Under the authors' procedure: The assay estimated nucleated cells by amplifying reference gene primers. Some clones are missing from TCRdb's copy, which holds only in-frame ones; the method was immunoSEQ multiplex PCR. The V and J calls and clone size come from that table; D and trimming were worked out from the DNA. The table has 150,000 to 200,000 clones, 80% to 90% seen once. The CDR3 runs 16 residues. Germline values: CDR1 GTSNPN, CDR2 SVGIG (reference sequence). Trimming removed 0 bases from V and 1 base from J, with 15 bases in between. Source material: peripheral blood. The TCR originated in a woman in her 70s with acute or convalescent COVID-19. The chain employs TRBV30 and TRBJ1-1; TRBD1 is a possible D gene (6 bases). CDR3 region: CAWSVSRGTKNTEAFF. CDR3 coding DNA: TGTGCCTGGAGTGTATCGCGGGGGACAAAGAACACTGAAGCTTTCTTT.